Listed below are T cell receptor beta chains from one sample, sequenced in a study of blood T cell repertoires in COVID-19. Sequencing was performed with immunoSEQ multiplex PCR; in TCRdb, only in-frame clones are kept and a portion is missing. The sample includes hundreds of thousands of clones, 70% to 90% seen only once; the top ten take 12%. The sequenced sample was peripheral blood. The receptors come from a woman aged 18-35 years who had recovered from COVID-19. Each CDR3 is given with its conserved first and last residue. Fields, in order: clone size, V gene, J gene, CDR3 protein. A clone size is listed for some rows: how often the clone was seen (once, few, many), or a class if it is expanded.

>NA|TRBV7-9|TRBJ2-7
CASSFGTSGSYEQYF
>NA|TRBV30|TRBJ2-3
CAWRGAYSTDTQYF
>NA|TRBV5-6|TRBJ2-2
CASSRGNTGELFF
>NA|TRBV6-1|TRBJ2-7
CASSELGQGRPQYF
>NA|TRBV7-3|TRBJ2-1
CASSEGQGAYNEQFF
>NA|TRBV9|TRBJ2-1
CASSAQGLAGGSYNEQFF
>NA|TRBV30|TRBJ2-7
CAWSVQANYEQYF
>NA|TRBV6-5|TRBJ2-1
CASSFSTGSDEQFF
>NA|TRBV10-3|TRBJ2-7
CAISGLPSLLRSGDEQYF
>NA|TRBV5-1|TRBJ1-2
CASSLAINYGYTF
>NA|TRBV7-6|TRBJ2-1
CASSLMAGGRSEQFF
>NA|TRBV30|TRBJ2-1
CAWVADSYNEQFF
>NA|TRBV3-1/TRBV3-2|TRBJ1-5
CASSPKAGTRGNQPQHF
>NA|TRBV5-1|TRBJ2-5
CASSLVGGVETQYF
>few|TRBV2|TRBJ1-5
CASKRNSNQPQHF
>NA|TRBV7-2|TRBJ2-2
CASSLRQGAFYGELFF
>NA|TRBV6-5|TRBJ1-1
CASRLGLGTEAFF
>NA|TRBV27|TRBJ2-1
CASSDHSSYNEQFF
>NA|TRBV24-1|TRBJ2-1
CATSDYETGGSYNEQFF
>few|TRBV3-1/TRBV3-2|TRBJ1-3
CASSQEGQSSSGNTIYF
>NA|TRBV7-2|TRBJ1-6
CASSSDSNYNSPLHF
>NA|TRBV5-1|TRBJ2-5
CASRLNVISGREETQYF
>NA|TRBV6-5|TRBJ1-1
CASSRLNRGDTEAFF
>NA|TRBV9|TRBJ1-2
CASSAPLQGTIHGYTF
>NA|TRBV9|TRBJ2-3
CASSEGATDTQYF
>NA|TRBV27|TRBJ1-5
CASSPDLNQPQHF
>NA|TRBV19|TRBJ2-6
CASKAGAGANVLTF
>NA|TRBV28|TRBJ2-1
CASSLGRGEDEQFF
>NA|TRBV20-1|TRBJ1-1
CSATVNTEAFF
>many|TRBV3-1/TRBV3-2|TRBJ2-2
CASSRWRATGELFF
>NA|TRBV27|TRBJ2-7
CASSPLIDSAYEQYF
>NA|TRBV28|TRBJ2-7
CASSSLILAEQFSYEQYF
>NA|TRBV10-1|TRBJ1-2
CASSPWAISNYGYTF
>NA|TRBV5-5|TRBJ2-7
CASSPGTHEQYF
>NA|TRBV2|TRBJ2-2
CARGAEGGRTGELFF
>NA|TRBV5-1|TRBJ2-7
CASSLDLAATYEQYF
>NA|TRBV7-6|TRBJ2-3
CASSPGTSGRTLGTDTQYF
>NA|TRBV7-9|TRBJ2-1
CASSLAEVASFF
>NA|TRBV19|TRBJ1-3
CASHPGQGSPSGNTIYF
>NA|TRBV28|TRBJ1-1
CASSLAGDTEAFF
>NA|TRBV6-5|TRBJ2-7
CASTLLTGGIYEQYF
>NA|TRBV7-6|TRBJ1-2
CASSLDRFYGYTF